Below are 7 T cell receptor beta chains sequenced from a single sample in a study of blood T cell repertoires in COVID-19. The data were produced by immunoSEQ multiplex PCR, yet TCRdb's version contains in-frame clones alone and is incomplete. The sample consists of around 180,000 clones, about 87% of them appearing once. Sequenced: peripheral blood. Receptors originate from a man aged 55-75 years with acute or convalescent COVID-19.

The DNA for the CDR3 is TGTGCCAGCAGCTCGGGTCCCGGGACAGGGGGCGCGACTGAAGCTTTCTTT. Its protein is CASSSGPGTGGATEAFF. The chain combines TRBV5-4 with TRBJ1-1; 12 bases fit TRBD1. The CDR3 has 17 amino acids. Per the germline V gene, CDR1 is SGHNT and CDR2 is YYREEE (reference sequence). V lost 3 bases and J lost 5; bases outside the gene matches: 11.

The chain has TRBV3-1 (or the pseudogene TRBV3-2) and TRBJ2-7; D might be TRBD1 (5 bases). This CDR3 contains 12 residues. Germline CDR1 and CDR2: LGHDT and YNNKEL (reference sequence). Trimming cost V 3 bases and J 5 bases, with 8 bases left between them. The CDR3 DNA follows: TGTGCCAGCAGCCAGGCAGGGAACGAGCAGTACGTC. Protein: CASSQAGNEQYV.

The V call is TRBV27, the J call TRBJ1-1; 10 nucleotides agree with TRBD1. CDR3 size: 15 residues. The germline gives CDR1 MNHEY, CDR2 SMNVEV (reference sequence). V shed 2 bases, J shed 4 bases, and the junction held 4 bases outside the gene matches. The CDR3 bases are TGTGCCAGCAGTTTAGGGGGGACAGGGGTCACTGAAGCTTTCTTT. It yields the protein CASSLGGTGVTEAFF.

The chain uses TRBV15 and TRBJ2-1; tentatively, D is TRBD2 (5 bases). Germline lookup yields CDR1 LNHNV and CDR2 YYDKDF (reference sequence). This CDR3 spans 18 amino acids. Trimming removed 3 bases from V and 0 bases from J, with 18 bases in between. CDR3: CATSRVLNSASSYNEQFF. The CDR3 nucleotides read TGTGCCACCAGCAGGGTACTTAATAGCGCCAGCTCCTACAATGAGCAGTTCTTC.

The chain recombines TRBV29-1 with TRBJ1-3; TRBD1 matches at 8 bases. This CDR3 contains 15 residues. CDR1 and CDR2 from the germline V gene are SQVTM and ANQGSEA. Trimming took 5 bases from V and 0 from J; bases not matched to a gene: 6. The CDR3, as DNA: TGCAGCGTTAACAAAGACAGGGGCTCTGGAAACACCATATATTTT. Translation: CSVNKDRGSGNTIYF.

The chain combines TRBV30 with TRBJ1-4; D may be TRBD1 (5 bases). The germline gives CDR1 GTSNPN, CDR2 SVGIG (reference sequence). CDR3 length: 14 amino acids. V was shortened by 2 bases and J by 4 bases, with 11 bases between the two germline ends. CDR3 sequence (DNA): TGTGCCTGGAGTCCGGGGGGATTTAATGAAAAACTGTTTTTT. As protein: CAWSPGGFNEKLFF.

This chain connects TRBV24-1 to TRBJ1-5; a weak D match, TRBD1 (5 bases). The CDR3 covers 16 residues. The V and J ends lost 3 bases and 2 bases respectively, with 13 bases between them. Germline CDR1 KGHDR, CDR2 SFDVKD. The CDR3 bases are TGTGCCACCAGTGATGCCGGGGGTTCGGGCAATCAGCCCCAGCATTTT. It translates to CATSDAGGSGNQPQHF.